Included here is one TCR beta chain sequence, with context. These data originate in a study of blood T cell repertoires in COVID-19. Study-wide context: COVID-19 samples from acute and convalescent phases originated in the United States, Italy and Spain.

The CDR3 contains 15 residues. Germline V gives CDR1 SGHTA, CDR2 FQGNSA. V was trimmed by 3 bases and J by 6 bases, leaving 12 bases between them. This table comes from immunoSEQ multiplex PCR, and its TCRdb copy is limited to in-frame clones, with some not included. The data contain 350,000 to 400,000 clones, almost 90% of them singletons. This chain joins TRBV7-2 and TRBJ1-6; weak D call: TRBD1 (5 bases). The clonotype originates from a man aged 18 to 30 with active or convalescent COVID-19. Sample: peripheral blood. CDR3 residues: CASSFYDSTNSPLHF. The CDR3, as DNA: TGTGCCAGCAGCTTTTACGACAGTACTAATTCACCCCTCCACTTT.